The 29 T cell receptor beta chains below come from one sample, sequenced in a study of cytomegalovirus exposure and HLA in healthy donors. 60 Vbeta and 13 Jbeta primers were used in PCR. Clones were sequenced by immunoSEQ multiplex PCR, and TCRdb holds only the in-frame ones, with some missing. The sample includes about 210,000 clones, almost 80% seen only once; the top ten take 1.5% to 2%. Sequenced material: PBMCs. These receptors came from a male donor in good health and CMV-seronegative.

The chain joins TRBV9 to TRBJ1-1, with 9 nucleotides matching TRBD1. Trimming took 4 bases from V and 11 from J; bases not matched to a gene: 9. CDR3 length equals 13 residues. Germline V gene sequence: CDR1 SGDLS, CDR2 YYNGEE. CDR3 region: CASSNSQGAGAFF. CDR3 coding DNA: TGTGCCAGCAGCAACTCACAGGGGGCCGGTGCTTTCTTT.

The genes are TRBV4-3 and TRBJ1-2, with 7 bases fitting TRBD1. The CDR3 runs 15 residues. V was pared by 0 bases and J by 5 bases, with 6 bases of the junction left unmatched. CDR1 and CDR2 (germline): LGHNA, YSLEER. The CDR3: CASSQDRTGRYGYTF. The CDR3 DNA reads TGCGCCAGCAGCCAAGATCGGACAGGTCGTTATGGCTACACCTTC.

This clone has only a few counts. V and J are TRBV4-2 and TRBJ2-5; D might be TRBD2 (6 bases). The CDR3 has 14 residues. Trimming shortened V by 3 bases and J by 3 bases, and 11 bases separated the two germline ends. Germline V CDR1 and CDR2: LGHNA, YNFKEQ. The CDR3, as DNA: TGTGCCAGCAGCCAGCCGGGACTGGAAGAGACCCAGTACTTC. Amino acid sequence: CASSQPGLEETQYF.

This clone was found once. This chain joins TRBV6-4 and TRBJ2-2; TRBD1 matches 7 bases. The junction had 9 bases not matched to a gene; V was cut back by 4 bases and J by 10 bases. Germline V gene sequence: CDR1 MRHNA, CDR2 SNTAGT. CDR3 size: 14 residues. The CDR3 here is CASSVDLQGSELFF. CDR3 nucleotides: TGTGCCAGCAGTGTCGACCTACAGGGGTCGGAGCTGTTTTTT.

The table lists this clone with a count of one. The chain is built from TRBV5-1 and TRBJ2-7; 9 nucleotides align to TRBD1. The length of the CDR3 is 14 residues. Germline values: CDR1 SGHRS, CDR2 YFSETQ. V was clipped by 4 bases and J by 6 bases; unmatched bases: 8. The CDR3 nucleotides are TGCGCCAGCAGCATTGACAGGGGGGCGGGCGAGCAGTACTTC. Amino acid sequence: CASSIDRGAGEQYF.

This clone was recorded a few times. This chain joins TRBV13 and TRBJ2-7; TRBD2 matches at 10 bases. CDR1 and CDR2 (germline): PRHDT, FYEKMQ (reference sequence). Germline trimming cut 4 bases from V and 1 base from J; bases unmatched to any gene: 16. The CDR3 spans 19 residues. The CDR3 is CASSSRDAEGTSASYEQYF. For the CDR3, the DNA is TGTGCCAGCAGCTCGCGCGATGCGGAAGGGACTAGCGCTTCCTACGAGCAGTACTTC.

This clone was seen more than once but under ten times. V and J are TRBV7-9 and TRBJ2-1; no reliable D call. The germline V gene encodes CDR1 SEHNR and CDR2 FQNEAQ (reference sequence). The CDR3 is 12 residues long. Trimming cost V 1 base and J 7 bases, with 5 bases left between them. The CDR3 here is CASSLDPNEQFF. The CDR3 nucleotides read TGTGCCAGCAGCTTAGATCCAAATGAGCAGTTCTTC.

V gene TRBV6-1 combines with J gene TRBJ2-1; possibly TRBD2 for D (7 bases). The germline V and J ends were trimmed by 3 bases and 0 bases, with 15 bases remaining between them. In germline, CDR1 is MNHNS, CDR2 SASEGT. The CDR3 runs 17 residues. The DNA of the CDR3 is TGTGCCAGCAGTGAGATAGGGGGGACTAACTCCTACAATGAGCAGTTCTTC. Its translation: CASSEIGGTNSYNEQFF.

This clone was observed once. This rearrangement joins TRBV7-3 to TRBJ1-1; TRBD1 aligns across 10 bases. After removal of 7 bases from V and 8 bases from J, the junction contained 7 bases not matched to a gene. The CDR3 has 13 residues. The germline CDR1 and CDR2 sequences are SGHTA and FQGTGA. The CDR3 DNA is TGTGCCAGCACCCCGGACAGGGGGAAAGAAGCTTTCTTT. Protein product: CASTPDRGKEAFF.

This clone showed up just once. For the CDR3, the DNA is TGTGCCAGCCGGCGGGGCAGAGGGTACGAGCAGTACTTC. Protein: CASRRGRGYEQYF. The chain recombines TRBV27 with TRBJ2-7; the D gene is possibly TRBD2 (6 bases). The V end lost 8 bases, the J end lost 4 bases, and 15 bases lay between the germline ends. The CDR3 spans 13 residues. Germline CDR1 is MNHEY and CDR2 is SMNVEV (reference sequence).

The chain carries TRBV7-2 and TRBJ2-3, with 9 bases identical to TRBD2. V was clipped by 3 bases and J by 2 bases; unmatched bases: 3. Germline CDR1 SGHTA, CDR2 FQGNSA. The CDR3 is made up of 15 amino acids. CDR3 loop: CASSFSGSPTDTQYF. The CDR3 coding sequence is TGTGCCAGCAGCTTTAGCGGGAGCCCCACAGATACGCAGTATTTT. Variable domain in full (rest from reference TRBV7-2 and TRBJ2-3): GAGVSQSPSNKVTEKGKDVELRCDPISGHTALYWYRQSLGQGLEFLIYFQGNSAPDKSGLPSDRFSAERTGGSVSTLTIQRTQQEDSAVYLCASSFSGSPTDTQYFGPGTRLTVL.

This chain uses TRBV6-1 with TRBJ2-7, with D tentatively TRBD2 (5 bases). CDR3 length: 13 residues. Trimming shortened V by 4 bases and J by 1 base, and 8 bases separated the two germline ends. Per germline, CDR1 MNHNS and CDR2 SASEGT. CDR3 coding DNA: TGTGCCAGCAGTGGAGGGTTTTCCTACGAGCAGTACTTC. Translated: CASSGGFSYEQYF.

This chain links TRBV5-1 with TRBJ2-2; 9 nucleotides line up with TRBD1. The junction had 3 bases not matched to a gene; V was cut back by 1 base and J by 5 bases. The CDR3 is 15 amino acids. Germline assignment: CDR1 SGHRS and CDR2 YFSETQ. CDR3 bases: TGCGCCAGCAGCTTGCGACAGGGGGGGACCGGGGAGCTGTTTTTT. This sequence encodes CASSLRQGGTGELFF. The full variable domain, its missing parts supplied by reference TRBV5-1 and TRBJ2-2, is KAGVTQTPRYLIKTRGQQVTLSCSPISGHRSVSWYQQTPGQGLQFLFEYFSETQRNKGNFPGRFSGRQFSNSRSEMNVSTLELGDSALYLCASSLRQGGTGELFFGEGSRLTVL.

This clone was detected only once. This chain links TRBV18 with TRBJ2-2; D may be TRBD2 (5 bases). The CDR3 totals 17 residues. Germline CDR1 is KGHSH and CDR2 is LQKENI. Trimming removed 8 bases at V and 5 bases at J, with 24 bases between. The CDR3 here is CASLHQSSGIVTGELFF. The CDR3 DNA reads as TGTGCCAGCCTTCACCAATCATCCGGGATAGTAACCGGGGAGCTGTTTTTT.

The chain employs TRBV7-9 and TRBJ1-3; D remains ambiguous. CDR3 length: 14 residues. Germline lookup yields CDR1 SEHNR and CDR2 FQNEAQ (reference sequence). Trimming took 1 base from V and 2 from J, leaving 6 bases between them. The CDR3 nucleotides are TGTGCCAGCAGCTTAGGGGAGGCTGGAAACACCATATATTTT. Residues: CASSLGEAGNTIYF.

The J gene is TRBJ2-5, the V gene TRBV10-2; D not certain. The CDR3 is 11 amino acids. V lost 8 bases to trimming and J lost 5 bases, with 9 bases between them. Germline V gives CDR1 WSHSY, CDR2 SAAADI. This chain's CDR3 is CASRFSETQYF. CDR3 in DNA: TGCGCCAGCCGGTTTAGTGAGACCCAGTACTTC.

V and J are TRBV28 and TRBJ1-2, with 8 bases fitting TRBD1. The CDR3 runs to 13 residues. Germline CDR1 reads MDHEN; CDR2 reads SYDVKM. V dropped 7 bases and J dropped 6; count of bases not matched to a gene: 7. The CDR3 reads CASTTGQGDGYTF. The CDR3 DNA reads TGTGCCAGCACCACAGGACAGGGTGATGGCTACACCTTC.

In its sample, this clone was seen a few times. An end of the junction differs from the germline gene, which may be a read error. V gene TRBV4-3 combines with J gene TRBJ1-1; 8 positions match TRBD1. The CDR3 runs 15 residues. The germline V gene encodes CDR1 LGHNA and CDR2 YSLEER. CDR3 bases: TGCGCCAGCAGCGAAGACAGGGGACGGAACACTGAAGCTTTCTTT. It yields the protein CASSEDRGRNTEAFF.

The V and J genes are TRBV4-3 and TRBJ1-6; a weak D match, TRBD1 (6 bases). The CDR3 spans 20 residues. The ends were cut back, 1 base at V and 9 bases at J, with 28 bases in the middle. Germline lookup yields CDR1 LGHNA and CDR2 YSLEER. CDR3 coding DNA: TGCGCCAGCAGCCAAGTAGGGCGGCCCCAATCTAGGGGGAAGGGTTCACCCCTCCACTTT. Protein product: CASSQVGRPQSRGKGSPLHF.

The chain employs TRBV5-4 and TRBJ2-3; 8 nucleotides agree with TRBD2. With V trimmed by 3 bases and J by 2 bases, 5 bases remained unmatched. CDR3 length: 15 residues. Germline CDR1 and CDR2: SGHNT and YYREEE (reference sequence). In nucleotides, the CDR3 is TGTGCCAGCAGCTCTGAGCGGGGGCACACAGATACGCAGTATTTT. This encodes CASSSERGHTDTQYF.

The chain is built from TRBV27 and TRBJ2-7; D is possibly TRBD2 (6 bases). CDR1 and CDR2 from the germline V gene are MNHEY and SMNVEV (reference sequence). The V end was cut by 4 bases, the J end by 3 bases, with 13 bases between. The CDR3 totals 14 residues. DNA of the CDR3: TGTGCCAGCAGTTGGGACCAGGGAGGCTACGAGCAGTACTTC. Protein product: CASSWDQGGYEQYF.

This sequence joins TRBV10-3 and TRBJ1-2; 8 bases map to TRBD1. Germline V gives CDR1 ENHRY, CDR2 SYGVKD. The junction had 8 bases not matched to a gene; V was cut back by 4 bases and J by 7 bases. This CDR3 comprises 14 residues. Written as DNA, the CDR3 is TGTGCCATCAGTGGGGGGACAGGATTCTTTGGCTACACCTTC. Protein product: CAISGGTGFFGYTF.

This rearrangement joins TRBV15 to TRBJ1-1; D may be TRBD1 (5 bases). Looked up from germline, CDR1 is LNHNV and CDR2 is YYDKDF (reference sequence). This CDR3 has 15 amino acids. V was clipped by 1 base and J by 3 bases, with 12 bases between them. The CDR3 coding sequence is TGTGCCACCAGCAGAGGGGGCGTAGAGTACACTGAAGCTTTCTTT. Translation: CATSRGGVEYTEAFF.

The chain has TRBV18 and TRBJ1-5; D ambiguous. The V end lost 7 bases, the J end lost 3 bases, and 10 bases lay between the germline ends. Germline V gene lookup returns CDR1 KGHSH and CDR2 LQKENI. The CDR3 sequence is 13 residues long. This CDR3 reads CASLFQVNQPQHF. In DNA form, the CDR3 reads TGTGCCAGCTTATTCCAGGTCAATCAGCCCCAGCATTTT.

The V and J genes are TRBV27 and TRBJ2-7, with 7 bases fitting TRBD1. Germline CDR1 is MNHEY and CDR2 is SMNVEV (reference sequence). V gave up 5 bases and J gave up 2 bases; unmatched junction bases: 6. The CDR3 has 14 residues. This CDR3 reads CASSITQGTYEQYF. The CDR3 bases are TGTGCCAGCAGTATTACACAGGGGACCTACGAGCAGTACTTC.

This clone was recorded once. CDR3 residues: CASSEPLVEETQYF. CDR3 DNA sequence: TGTGCCAGCAGTGAACCCCTAGTAGAAGAGACCCAGTACTTC. V and J are TRBV25-1 and TRBJ2-5, with D uncertain. Trimming removed 2 bases at V and 3 bases at J, with 10 bases between. CDR3 size: 14 residues. Germline assignment: CDR1 MGHDK and CDR2 SYGVNS.

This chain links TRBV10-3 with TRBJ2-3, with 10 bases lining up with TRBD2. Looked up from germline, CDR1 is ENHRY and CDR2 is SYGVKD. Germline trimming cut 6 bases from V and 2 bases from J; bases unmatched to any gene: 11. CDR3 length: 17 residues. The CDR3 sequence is CAIRDLASGRNTDTQYF. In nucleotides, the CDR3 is TGTGCCATCAGGGACCTAGCTAGCGGGAGAAACACAGATACGCAGTATTTT.

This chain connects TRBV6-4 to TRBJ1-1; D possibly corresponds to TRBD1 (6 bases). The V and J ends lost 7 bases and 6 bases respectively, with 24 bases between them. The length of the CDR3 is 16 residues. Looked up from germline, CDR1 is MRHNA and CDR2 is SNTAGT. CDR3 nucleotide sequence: TGTGCCAGCACCGTTCTGCTGGGGGCGAATCTCGCTGAAGCTTTCTTT. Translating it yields CASTVLLGANLAEAFF.

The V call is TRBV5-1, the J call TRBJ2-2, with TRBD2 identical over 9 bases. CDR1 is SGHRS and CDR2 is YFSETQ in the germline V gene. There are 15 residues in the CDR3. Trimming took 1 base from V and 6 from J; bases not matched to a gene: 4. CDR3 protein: CASSLRRGGAGELFF. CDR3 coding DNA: TGCGCCAGCAGCTTGCGGCGGGGGGGCGCCGGGGAGCTGTTTTTT. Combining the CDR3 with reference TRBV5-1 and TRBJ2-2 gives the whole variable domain KAGVTQTPRYLIKTRGQQVTLSCSPISGHRSVSWYQQTPGQGLQFLFEYFSETQRNKGNFPGRFSGRQFSNSRSEMNVSTLELGDSALYLCASSLRRGGAGELFFGEGSRLTVL.